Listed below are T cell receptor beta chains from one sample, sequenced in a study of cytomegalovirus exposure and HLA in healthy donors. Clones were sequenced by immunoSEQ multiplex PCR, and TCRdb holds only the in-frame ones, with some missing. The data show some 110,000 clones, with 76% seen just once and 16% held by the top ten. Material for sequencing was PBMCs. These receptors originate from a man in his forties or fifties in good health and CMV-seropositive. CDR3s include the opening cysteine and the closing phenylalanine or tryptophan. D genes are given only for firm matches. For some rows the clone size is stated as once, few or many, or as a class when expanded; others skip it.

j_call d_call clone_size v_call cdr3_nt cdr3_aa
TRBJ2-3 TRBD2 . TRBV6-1 TGTGCCAGCAGTGCGGTTAGCGGGGGGGCGGATACGCAGTATTTT CASSAVSGGADTQYF
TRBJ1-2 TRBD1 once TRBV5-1 TGCGCCAGCAGCCCTGGGACAGGGGACTTCTATGGCTACACCTTC CASSPGTGDFYGYTF
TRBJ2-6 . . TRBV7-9 TGTGCCAGCAGCCCACCGAGCTCTGGGGCCAACGTCCTGACTTTC CASSPPSSGANVLTF
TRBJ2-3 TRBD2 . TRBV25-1 TGTGCCAGCATCGAGAGCACTAGCGGGGGACACCCCACAGATACGCAGTATTTT CASIESTSGGHPTDTQYF
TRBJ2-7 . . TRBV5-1 TGCGCCAGCAGCTCCTCAGGCGAGCAGTACTTC CASSSSGEQYF
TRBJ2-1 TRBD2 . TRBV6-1 TGTGCCAGCAGAAGCGGGGGCTACAATGAGCAGTTCTTC CASRSGGYNEQFF
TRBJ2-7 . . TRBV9 TGTGCCAGCAGCCCCACCCCAGACAACGAGCAGTACTTC CASSPTPDNEQYF
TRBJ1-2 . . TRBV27 TGTGCCAGCAGTCCCCGGCAGGCGGGGGGCTACACCTTC CASSPRQAGGYTF
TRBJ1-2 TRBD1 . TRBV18 TGTGCCAGCTCACCAAGGGGACAGGGGGCCTCCCCGGTTGGCTACACCTTC CASSPRGQGASPVGYTF
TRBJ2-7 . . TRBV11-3 TGTGCCAGCAGCAAGACTGCGGCCTACGAGCAGTACTTC CASSKTAAYEQYF
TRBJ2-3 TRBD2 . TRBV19 TGTGCCAGTAGTAGATTCGGGACTGACGGACTAGCGGGGGTGGATACGCAGTATTTT CASSRFGTDGLAGVDTQYF
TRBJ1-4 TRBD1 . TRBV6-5 TGTGCCAGCAGTTACCTGACAGGGGGAGGTGAAAAACTGTTTTTT CASSYLTGGGEKLFF
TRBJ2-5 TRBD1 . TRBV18 TGTGCCAGCTCACCCAGGACAGGGGCCGAGACCCAGTACTTC CASSPRTGAETQYF
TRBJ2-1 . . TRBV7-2 TGTGCCAGCAGCTTAGAATCCGTCAATGAGCAGTTCTTC CASSLESVNEQFF
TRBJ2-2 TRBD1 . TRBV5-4 TGTGCCAGCAGCTACGGACAGGCGAACACCGGGGAGCTGTTTTTT CASSYGQANTGELFF
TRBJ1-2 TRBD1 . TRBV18 TGTGCCAGCTCACCACTGGGACAGTCGTCTAACTATGGCTACACCTTC CASSPLGQSSNYGYTF
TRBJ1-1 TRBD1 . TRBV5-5 TGTGCCAGCAGCCGGACAGGGCGGAACACTGAAGCTTTCTTT CASSRTGRNTEAFF
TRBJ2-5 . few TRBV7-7 TGTGCCAGCAGCTTAGCTGGAGGGGGCGGGGAGACCCAGTACTTC CASSLAGGGGETQYF
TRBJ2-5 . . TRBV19 TGTGCCAGTAGTATAGATCAACAGGGCAGGGAGACCCAGTACTTC CASSIDQQGRETQYF
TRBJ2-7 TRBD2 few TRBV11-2 TGTGCCAGCAGCGCTGGACTAGCGGGGGGCTCCTACGAGCAGTACTTC CASSAGLAGGSYEQYF
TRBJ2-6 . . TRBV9 TGTGCCAGCAGCGTTAGTACCTCTGGGGCCAACGTCCTGACTTTC CASSVSTSGANVLTF
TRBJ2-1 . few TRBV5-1 TGCGCCAGCAGCTTACAGGAATACAATGAGCAGTTCTTC CASSLQEYNEQFF
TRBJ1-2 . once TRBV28 TGTGCCAGCAGTAGGGGGGGCCTCTATGGCTACACCTTC CASSRGGLYGYTF
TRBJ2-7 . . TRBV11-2 TGTGCCAGCAGCCCTCGACAAGAGAGATTTAGGTCCTACGAGCAGTACTTC CASSPRQERFRSYEQYF
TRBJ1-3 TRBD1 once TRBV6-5 TGTGCCAGCAGTCTTTACAGGGGAGGAAACACCATATATTTT CASSLYRGGNTIYF
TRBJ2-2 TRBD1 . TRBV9 TGTGCCAGCAGCACACGGACAGGGTGGACCGGGGAGCTGTTTTTT CASSTRTGWTGELFF
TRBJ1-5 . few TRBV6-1 TGTGCCAGCAGACCGGAGGGCAATCAGCCCCAGCATTTT CASRPEGNQPQHF
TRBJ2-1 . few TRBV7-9 TGTGCCAGCAGCCCACTACTAAATGAGCAGTTCTTC CASSPLLNEQFF
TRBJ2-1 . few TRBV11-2 TGTGCCAGCAGCTTAGCAGGCCCATACAATGAGCAGTTCTTC CASSLAGPYNEQFF
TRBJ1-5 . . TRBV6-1 TGTGCCAGCTTAACAGATTATAGCAATCAGCCCCAGCATTTT CASLTDYSNQPQHF
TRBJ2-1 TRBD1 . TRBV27 TGTGCCAGCAGTTTATCGACAGGGTTGAGCTCCTACAATGAGCAGTTCTTC CASSLSTGLSSYNEQFF
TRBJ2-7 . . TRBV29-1 TGCAGCGTTGTTCGGGACAACTACGAGCAGTACTTC CSVVRDNYEQYF
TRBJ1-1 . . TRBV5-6 TGTGCCAGCAGCTCGGACGCGGGGCCAAATGCTGAAGCTTTCTTT CASSSDAGPNAEAFF
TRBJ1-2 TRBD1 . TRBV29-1 TGCAGCGTTGGCCCACTCCCGGGACAGGGGGCGAACTATGGCTACACCTTC CSVGPLPGQGANYGYTF
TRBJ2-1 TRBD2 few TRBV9 TGTGCCAGCAGCGTTCTCTTAGCGGGAGAGCAGTTCTTC CASSVLLAGEQFF
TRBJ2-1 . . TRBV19 TGTGCCAGTAGTACCCCAGGGACTGGGCCGAATCAAGATGAGCAGTTCTTC CASSTPGTGPNQDEQFF
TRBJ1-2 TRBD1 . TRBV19 TGTGCCAGTAGTCGGACAGGTTTTGTCTATGGCTACACCTTC CASSRTGFVYGYTF
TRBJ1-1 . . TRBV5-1 TGCGCCAGCAGCACAGCACAGGGAGACACTGAAGCTTTCTTT CASSTAQGDTEAFF
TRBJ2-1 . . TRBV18 TGTGCCAGCTCACCTCCCGACTCATACAATGAGCAGTTCTTC CASSPPDSYNEQFF
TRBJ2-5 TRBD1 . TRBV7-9 TGTGCCAGCAGCTTAGGGACAGGGGGCCAAGAGACCCAGTACTTC CASSLGTGGQETQYF
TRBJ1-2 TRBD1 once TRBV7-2 TGTGCCAGCAGCTTAGTTCCCCCGACAGGGGGCTATGGCTACACCTTC CASSLVPPTGGYGYTF
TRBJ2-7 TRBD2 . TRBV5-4 TGTGCCAGCAGCTTGGTTATTAGCGGGGGCGTCGCCTACGAGCAGTACTTC CASSLVISGGVAYEQYF
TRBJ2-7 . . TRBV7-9 TGTGCCAGCAGCCCCCCGAGCTCCTACGAGCAGTACTTC CASSPPSSYEQYF
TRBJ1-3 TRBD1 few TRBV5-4 TGTGCCAGCAGCCCCCGACAGGGTTCTCTCTCTGGAAACACCATATATTTT CASSPRQGSLSGNTIYF
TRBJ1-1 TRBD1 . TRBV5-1 TGCGCCAGCAGCCTGGGACAGCTAATGAACACTGAAGCTTTCTTT CASSLGQLMNTEAFF
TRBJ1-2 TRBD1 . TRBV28 TGTGCCAGCAGCCCGGGACAGGGGCCAGCGGGCTATGGCTACACCTTC CASSPGQGPAGYGYTF
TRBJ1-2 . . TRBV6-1 TGTGCCAACTGGGGGGTAGGAGGCTATGGCTACACCTTC CANWGVGGYGYTF
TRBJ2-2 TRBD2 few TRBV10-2 TGCGCCAGCACGAGCGGGAGAGTTATCGGGGAGCTGTTTTTT CASTSGRVIGELFF
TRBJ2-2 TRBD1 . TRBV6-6 TGTGCCAGCAAGCTCGGGACAGCGAACACCGGGGAGCTGTTTTTT CASKLGTANTGELFF
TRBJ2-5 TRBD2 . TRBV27 TGTGCCAGCAGTTCGACTAGCGGGGGGCCTCAAGAGACCCAGTACTTC CASSSTSGGPQETQYF
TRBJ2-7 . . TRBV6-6 TGTGCCAGCAGTTACGGGCCAGGGTCCTACGAGCAGTACTTC CASSYGPGSYEQYF
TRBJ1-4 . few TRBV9 TGTGCCAGCAGCGTAGGGGGGGTAGCAACTAATGAAAAACTGTTTTTT CASSVGGVATNEKLFF